The text below deals with one TCR beta chain. This sample stems from a study of cytomegalovirus exposure and HLA in healthy donors. 13 Jbeta primers and 60 Vbeta primers were used for the PCR. Clones were sequenced by immunoSEQ multiplex PCR, and TCRdb holds only the in-frame ones, with some missing. Here the sample spans 100,000 to 150,000 clones, 80% to 90% being singletons. The CDR3 has 14 residues. Trimming removed 0 bases from V and 7 bases from J, with 13 bases in between. Germline loops: CDR1 MNHEY, CDR2 SVGAGI. The chain carries TRBV6-5 and TRBJ2-7; perhaps TRBD2 as D (5 bases). The sequence was obtained from a woman aged 25 to 39 in good health and CMV-seronegative. Sequencing was carried out using PBMCs. CDR3 DNA: TGTGCCAGCAGTTACTCTAGCGTAAACGGAGAGCAGTACTTC. Protein sequence: CASSYSSVNGEQYF.